This T cell receptor beta chain comes out of a study of T cells after posttransplantation cyclophosphamide. This clone was picked up many times. Antigen unknown. This related bone marrow graft donor gave peripheral blood on the day of marrow donation. Germline V CDR1 and CDR2: LGHNA, YSLEER. The V end lost 2 bases, the J end lost 8 bases, and 15 bases lay between the germline ends. CDR3 length: 15 residues. Study findings and constraints: After PTCy, TRB diversity resembled that of CNI/methotrexate controls. Skin or GI-infiltrating T cells shared few TRB sequences with blood.

The assay was immunoSEQ multiplex PCR, and TCRdb's table has in-frame clones only and misses some. The sample has approximately 35,000 clones, none seen only once. The J gene is TRBJ1-4, the V gene TRBV4-3; a possible D gene is TRBD1 (6 bases). The sample was PBMCs. The receptor was isolated from a woman under 40 in good health and a related stem cell transplant donor. Here the CDR3 reads CASSQRRGAPEKLFF. In nucleotides, the CDR3 is TGCGCCAGCAGCCAAAGGCGGGGGGCGCCCGAAAAACTGTTTTTT.